The TCR beta chain described here comes from a study of STAT5B mutations in CD4+ large granular lymphocyte leukemia. This was a survey-level run. Measured with immunoSEQ multiplex PCR; TCRdb has only the in-frame clones, and not every one. Among about 32,000 clones, about two thirds were seen once, and the ten largest hold roughly 2%. Regarding this clone: The antigen remains undetermined.

Study outcomes and limitations: Top patient clones used TRBV06 genes more often: 8/27 versus 2/35 in controls. CD4-sorted patient repertoires seemed more clonal than healthy CD4+ repertoires.

V shed 5 bases, J shed 4 bases, and the junction held 4 bases outside the gene matches. There are 15 residues in the CDR3. Per germline, CDR1 MDHEN and CDR2 SYDVKM. This TCR was recovered from a human donor in good health. The chain employs TRBV28 and TRBJ2-2, with 10 nucleotides matching TRBD2. Sequenced sample: CD4+ T cells from blood buffy coats. The CDR3: CASSLAGEITGELFF. The CDR3 nucleotides read TGTGCCAGCAGTCTAGCGGGGGAGATCACCGGGGAGCTGTTTTTT.